The present T cell receptor (beta chain) was sequenced within a study of blood T cell repertoires in COVID-19. Study in general: The United States, Italy and Spain supplied acute and convalescent COVID-19 samples. T cells, B-cell-depleted T cells, or PBMCs supplied cDNA or gDNA.

Germline-derived CDR1 and CDR2 are MGHRA and YSYEKL. Trimming took 2 bases from V and 2 from J; bases not matched to a gene: 4. The CDR3 has 15 residues. Under the authors' procedure: For nucleated cells, counts were estimated from reference gene primer amplification. Repertoires were generated with immunoSEQ multiplex PCR, while TCRdb's copy carries only in-frame clones and drops some. V and J calls and clone size are copied from that table; D and trimming were computed from the DNA. The sample records tens of thousands of clones, about 91% being singletons. This TCR derives from a human donor with active COVID-19. The donor label of this sample is uncertain. Sequenced material: peripheral blood. The genes are TRBV4-1 and TRBJ2-7; 9 bases align to TRBD1. DNA for the CDR3: TGCGCCAGCAGCCAACCGACAGGGGGGACCTACGAGCAGTACTTC. It codes for CASSQPTGGTYEQYF.